The rows below give T cell receptor beta chains drawn from one sample of a study of T-cell reconstitution after alpha-beta-depleted transplantation in children. TCRdb independently ran MiXCR on the PCR reads; one entry per CDR3 protein. The sample holds around 600,000 distinct CDR3 sequences, under 25% seen once. Sequencing used PBMCs, mostly from graft donor cells, obtained 360 days after TCRalphabeta/CD19-depleted stem cell transplant. These receptors all stem from a boy under three years old who had a stem cell transplant for acute myeloid leukemia, so the T cells may come from the graft donor. Both conserved end residues are trimmed from each CDR3. Clone size is not always given. Where it is, it says once, few, many or a class for expanded clones.

clone_size: .
cdr3_length: 10
v_call: TRBV7-9
j_call: TRBJ2-5
cdr3_aa: ASSFTRGYEY

clone_size: .
cdr3_length: 11
v_call: TRBV9
j_call: TRBJ2-7
cdr3_aa: ASSRRDAYEQY

clone_size: .
cdr3_length: 11
v_call: TRBV12-3/TRBV12-4
j_call: TRBJ2-5
cdr3_aa: ASSSDRPETQY

clone_size: .
cdr3_length: 12
v_call: TRBV5-1
j_call: TRBJ2-1
cdr3_aa: ASSWTGGGDEQF

clone_size: .
cdr3_length: 11
v_call: TRBV6-1
j_call: TRBJ2-2
cdr3_aa: ASNQGNTGELF

clone_size: .
cdr3_length: 10
v_call: TRBV29-1
j_call: TRBJ1-4
cdr3_aa: SVEGEVEKLF

clone_size: few
cdr3_length: 11
v_call: TRBV7-8
j_call: TRBJ1-6
cdr3_aa: ASSLTGESPLH

clone_size: .
cdr3_length: 12
v_call: TRBV10-3
j_call: TRBJ1-2
cdr3_aa: AISESRTNYGYT

clone_size: few
cdr3_length: 12
v_call: TRBV20-1
j_call: TRBJ2-1
cdr3_aa: SASLRRNYNEQF

clone_size: .
cdr3_length: 13
v_call: TRBV20-1
j_call: TRBJ1-2
cdr3_aa: SARDYRGSHYGYT

clone_size: few
cdr3_length: 12
v_call: TRBV5-1
j_call: TRBJ2-3
cdr3_aa: ASTSGASTDTQY

clone_size: few
cdr3_length: 17
v_call: TRBV4-3
j_call: TRBJ2-7
cdr3_aa: ASSQTGLGTSGGAYEQY

clone_size: .
cdr3_length: 14
v_call: TRBV5-1
j_call: TRBJ2-2
cdr3_aa: ASSILTGGYTGELF

clone_size: .
cdr3_length: 12
v_call: TRBV12-3/TRBV12-4
j_call: TRBJ2-5
cdr3_aa: ASSFKDGREAQY

clone_size: .
cdr3_length: 16
v_call: TRBV6-5
j_call: TRBJ1-1
cdr3_aa: ASSLFFGGRVRNTEAF

clone_size: many
cdr3_length: 14
v_call: TRBV6-1
j_call: TRBJ2-6
cdr3_aa: ASRWNRETGANVLT

clone_size: few
cdr3_length: 14
v_call: TRBV7-2
j_call: TRBJ1-5
cdr3_aa: ASSLERTGGNQPQH

clone_size: few
cdr3_length: 10
v_call: TRBV13
j_call: TRBJ2-4
cdr3_aa: ASSLGRQPQY

clone_size: many
cdr3_length: 13
v_call: TRBV4-3
j_call: TRBJ2-5
cdr3_aa: ASSRETGGWETQY

clone_size: few
cdr3_length: 16
v_call: TRBV11-2
j_call: TRBJ2-3
cdr3_aa: ASSLGSASGGTKDTQY

clone_size: few
cdr3_length: 10
v_call: TRBV7-8
j_call: TRBJ2-1
cdr3_aa: ASSSLAGTQF

clone_size: .
cdr3_length: 11
v_call: TRBV28
j_call: TRBJ1-2
cdr3_aa: ASSLLQGYGYT

clone_size: few
cdr3_length: 12
v_call: TRBV20-1
j_call: TRBJ2-4
cdr3_aa: SARKSRGSDIQY

clone_size: .
cdr3_length: 14
v_call: TRBV20-1
j_call: TRBJ2-3
cdr3_aa: SAQNGQGASADTQY

clone_size: many
cdr3_length: 11
v_call: TRBV27
j_call: TRBJ1-5
cdr3_aa: ASKGGGNQPQH

clone_size: few
cdr3_length: 14
v_call: TRBV7-9
j_call: TRBJ2-1
cdr3_aa: ASSPTGADFANEQF

clone_size: few
cdr3_length: 13
v_call: TRBV12-3/TRBV12-4
j_call: TRBJ2-3
cdr3_aa: ASSLGGLDTDTQY

clone_size: few
cdr3_length: 8
v_call: TRBV29-1
j_call: TRBJ1-1
cdr3_aa: SGAGTEAF

clone_size: many
cdr3_length: 12
v_call: TRBV7-2
j_call: TRBJ2-7
cdr3_aa: ASSITDRAVRQY

clone_size: many
cdr3_length: 15
v_call: TRBV7-8
j_call: TRBJ2-1
cdr3_aa: ASSSSGTSGGSDEQF

clone_size: many
cdr3_length: 13
v_call: TRBV5-1
j_call: TRBJ2-7
cdr3_aa: ASSSRDVLSYEQY

clone_size: .
cdr3_length: 13
v_call: TRBV2
j_call: TRBJ1-5
cdr3_aa: ASSHRTADNQPQH